In its sample, the clone carrying this T cell receptor (beta chain) was seen a few times. Antigen: not known. Noted treatment: 10-day PBMC culture with coronavirus spike peptide pools or control peptides (ViraFEST assay). ViraFEST sequenced TCRs after peptide-pool expansion of antigen-specific T cells. Germline lookup yields CDR1 DFQATT and CDR2 SNEGSKA (reference sequence). CDR3 length equals 16 residues. The J segment lost 3 bases and the V segment lost 5 bases, leaving 6 bases of the junction unmatched. This record comes from a study of vaccination and CD4 T cells after COVID-19. Study-wide background: Two of the convalescents were Hispanic, and convalescents were six males and four females.

Notes on the study in general: Among convalescent patients, a median about 83% of reactive clones emerged only after vaccination.

Sequencing of cultured CD4+ T cell DNA used the Oncomine TCR Beta short-read assay. It was cultured CD4+ T cells from which genomic DNA was extracted. MiXCR, applied by TCRdb to the PCR reads, yields one record per CDR3 protein. The table includes 15,000 to 20,000 distinct CDR3 sequences, 52% detected once. This clonotype originated in a human donor who had recovered from COVID-19. The rearrangement uses TRBV20-1 and TRBJ2-3, with 15 positions matching TRBD2. Sequences were obtained from CD4+ T cells from blood, cultured in vitro. The CDR3 reads CSAVEGTSGRTDTQYF. CDR3 in DNA: TGCAGTGCTGTCGAGGGGACTAGCGGGAGGACAGATACGCAGTATTTT.